What follows is one T cell receptor (beta chain) and its context. The antigen is not known. The final CDR3 position lacks the conserved phenylalanine or tryptophan, pointing to a likely read error. No DNA is shown, since the ends of the CDR3 on it are uncertain; the CDR3 is the one TCRdb lists. Germline lookup yields CDR1 SQVTM and CDR2 ANQGSEA. The CDR3 extends over 11 residues, inclusive of both ends. The data derive from a study of tumor and adjacent non-tumor tissue in lung cancer. No cell sorting was done before RNA was extracted from the tissue. More than 3 cm separated this lung sample from the edge of the tumor. Three rounds of nested PCR, following a modified ARM-PCR protocol, produced the TCRbeta library. A single record per CDR3 protein comes from TCRdb applying MiXCR to the multiplex PCR reads. The sample lists roughly 75,000 distinct CDR3 sequences, roughly 80% occurring once. Study findings and constraints: Tumor repertoires had a smaller top 100 clone share than normal lung.

Sequenced input: distant non-tumor lung tissue. The chain carries TRBV29-1 and TRBJ2-2. The sequence was collected from a man in his fifties or sixties with non-small cell lung cancer. The CDR3 spells CSVGGLGELII.